These T cell receptor beta chains were read from a single sample in a study of blood T cell repertoires in COVID-19. Sequenced by immunoSEQ multiplex PCR; TCRdb stores in-frame clones only, minus some. The sample yields 200,000 to 300,000 clones, roughly 90% seen once. Sequencing used peripheral blood. These receptors all come from a man aged 55 to 70 who had recovered from COVID-19. The CDR3 runs from the conserved cysteine through the conserved F or W. D genes are given only for firm matches. Clone size is not always given. Where it is, it says once, few, many or a class for expanded clones.

V	J	D	size	CDR3	DNA
TRBV18	TRBJ1-3	TRBD1	.	CASSPEGQGAGNTIYF	TGTGCCAGCTCACCAGAGGGACAGGGAGCTGGAAACACCATATATTTT
TRBV5-1	TRBJ1-2	.	.	CASSIPGNNYGYTF	TGCGCCAGCAGTATCCCGGGAAATAACTATGGCTACACCTTC
TRBV6-2/TRBV6-3	TRBJ1-1	.	.	CASSFTGNTEAFF	TGTGCCAGCAGTTTTACAGGGAACACTGAAGCTTTCTTT
TRBV19	TRBJ1-2	.	.	CASSIWSRDYGYTF	TGTGCCAGTAGTATATGGAGCAGGGACTATGGCTACACCTTC
TRBV10-1	TRBJ1-1	.	few	CASSDEVMNTEAFF	TGCGCCAGCAGTGATGAGGTCATGAACACTGAAGCTTTCTTT
TRBV3-1/TRBV3-2	TRBJ1-6	.	.	CASSQGGRNSPLHF	TGTGCCAGCAGCCAGGGGGGGAGGAATTCACCCCTCCACTTT
TRBV5-5	TRBJ1-1	TRBD1	few	CASSVQQGVNTEAFF	TGTGCCAGCAGCGTACAACAGGGGGTGAACACTGAAGCTTTCTTT
TRBV2	TRBJ2-1	TRBD1	.	CASHETGTGKNEQFF	TGTGCCAGCCACGAAACCGGGACAGGGAAGAATGAGCAGTTCTTC
TRBV7-9	TRBJ1-1	.	.	CASSLGGSGTEAFF	TGTGCCAGCAGCTTAGGAGGCTCGGGCACTGAAGCTTTCTTT
TRBV4-2	TRBJ2-7	.	.	CASSQDPAAGDEQYF	TGTGCCAGCAGCCAAGATCCAGCGGCAGGGGACGAGCAGTACTTC
TRBV18	TRBJ1-1	TRBD1	few	CASSVQGGNTEAFF	TGTGCCAGCTCCGTACAGGGGGGGAACACTGAAGCTTTCTTT
TRBV3-1/TRBV3-2	TRBJ2-5	TRBD1	.	CASGGTGGPETQYF	TGTGCCAGCGGGGGGACAGGGGGTCCGGAGACCCAGTACTTC
TRBV1	TRBJ1-2	.	.	CTSSPRTVRTKKNYGYTF	TGCACCAGCAGCCCCCGGACAGTTCGAACCAAAAAAAACTATGGCTACACCTTC
TRBV27	TRBJ2-7	TRBD2	.	CASSALAGGSYEQYF	TGTGCCAGCAGTGCGCTAGCGGGGGGGTCCTACGAGCAGTACTTC
TRBV2	TRBJ2-1	TRBD1	.	CASRSPGQGIYNEQFF	TGTGCCAGCAGAAGTCCGGGACAGGGGATCTACAATGAGCAGTTCTTC
TRBV6-5	TRBJ2-2	TRBD1	once	CASSPRDRANGELFF	TGTGCCAGCAGCCCCCGGGACAGGGCGAACGGGGAGCTGTTTTTT
TRBV7-9	TRBJ2-2	.	.	CASSLGISTGELFF	TGTGCCAGCAGCTTAGGAATTAGTACCGGGGAGCTGTTTTTT
TRBV3-1/TRBV3-2	TRBJ1-2	TRBD1	.	CASSRTGPGGYTF	TGTGCCAGCAGCCGGACAGGGCCCGGCGGCTACACCTTC
TRBV4-2	TRBJ1-4	.	.	CASSQGGNRLTNEKLFF	TGTGCCAGCAGCCAAGGCGGAAACAGGTTAACTAATGAAAAACTGTTTTTT
TRBV28	TRBJ2-3	TRBD1	.	CASSPRQGLHTDTQYF	TGTGCCAGCAGTCCCCGACAGGGGCTACACACAGATACGCAGTATTTT
TRBV5-6	TRBJ1-3	.	.	CASSLSLVPGGNTIYF	TGTGCCAGCAGCTTGAGTCTCGTCCCTGGCGGAAACACCATATATTTT
TRBV6-5	TRBJ1-2	.	.	CASTTWPNYGYTF	TGTGCCAGCACCACGTGGCCTAACTATGGCTACACCTTC
TRBV29-1	TRBJ2-3	TRBD1	.	CSVGDRGTDTQYF	TGCAGCGTTGGTGACAGGGGCACAGATACGCAGTATTTT
TRBV11-2	TRBJ2-1	.	.	CASSQDYYSNNEQFF	TGTGCCAGCAGCCAAGACTACTACTCGAACAATGAGCAGTTCTTC
TRBV10-3	TRBJ1-5	.	.	CAISDWGGRNQPQHF	TGTGCCATCAGTGATTGGGGGGGGCGCAATCAGCCCCAGCATTTT
TRBV27	TRBJ1-1	TRBD1	.	CASRIDRGHTEAFF	TGTGCCAGCAGAATCGACAGGGGGCACACTGAAGCTTTCTTT
TRBV5-1	TRBJ2-3	TRBD1	.	CASSLIGQGTDTQYF	TGCGCCAGCAGCTTGATAGGACAGGGGACAGATACGCAGTATTTT
TRBV24-1	TRBJ2-4	.	.	CATSPWGDKNIQYF	TGTGCCACCAGTCCCTGGGGGGACAAAAACATTCAGTACTTC
TRBV3-1/TRBV3-2	TRBJ1-1	TRBD1	.	CASSHSTGGYTEAFF	TGTGCCAGCAGCCACTCGACAGGGGGGTACACTGAAGCTTTCTTT